The entry below describes one T cell receptor beta chain. No antigen is known for it. Base qualities are missing; no much larger clone stands one base away. This specimen comes from a study of T cell changes during pregnancy in multiple sclerosis (dated by TCRdb to about 2019). Study-level background: Changes in the T cell repertoire over the course of pregnancy were examined in this study in women with multiple sclerosis.

Receptors were amplified or captured by the immunoSEQ multiplex PCR assay. In its TCRdb copy, this immuneACCESS table keeps in-frame sequences only and misses some clones. Where compared with another copy, unresolved V genes explain less than half of these, and the others have no known cause. Recorded for this sample are about 39,000 clones; 90% to 95% of them occurred a single time. The biggest ten clones account for approximately 0.35% of the sample. This clonotype was obtained from a female donor with multiple sclerosis, enrolled in a pregnancy study. Specimen: CD4+ T cells from peripheral blood mononuclear cells, collected after pregnancy.

For the CDR3, the sequence is CASSAKLAGNTDTQYF. The DNA reads TGTGCCAGCAGCGCCAAACTAGCGGGGAACACAGATACGCAGTATTTT. The chain uses TRBV9 and TRBJ2-3, and 10 junction bases match TRBD2. Germline trimming: 3 bases from V, 2 bases from J; junction bases outside gene matches: 6. The CDR3 starts with the cysteine, ends with the phenylalanine, and has 16 residues. The retained sequence is limited to the CDR3, 48 bases, with the frame set at the first base. The germline V gene specifies SGDLS as CDR1 and YYNGEE as CDR2.